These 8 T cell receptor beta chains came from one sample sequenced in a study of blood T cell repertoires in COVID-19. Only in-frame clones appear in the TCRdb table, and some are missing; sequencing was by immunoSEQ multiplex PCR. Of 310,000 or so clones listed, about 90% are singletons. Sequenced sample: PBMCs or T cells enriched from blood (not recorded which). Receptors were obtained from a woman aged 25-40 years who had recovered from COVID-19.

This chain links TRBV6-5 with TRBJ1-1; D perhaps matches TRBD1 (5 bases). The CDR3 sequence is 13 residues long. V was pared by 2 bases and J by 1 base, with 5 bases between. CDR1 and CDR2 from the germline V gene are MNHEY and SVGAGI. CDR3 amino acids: CASSYQGNTEAFF. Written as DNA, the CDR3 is TGTGCCAGCAGTTACCAGGGGAACACTGAAGCTTTCTTT.

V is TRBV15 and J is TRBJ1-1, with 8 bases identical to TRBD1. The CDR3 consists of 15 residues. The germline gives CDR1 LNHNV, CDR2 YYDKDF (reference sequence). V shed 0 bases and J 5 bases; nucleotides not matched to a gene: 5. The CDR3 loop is CATSREGTGRTEAFF. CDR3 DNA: TGTGCCACCAGCAGAGAGGGGACAGGAAGAACTGAAGCTTTCTTT.

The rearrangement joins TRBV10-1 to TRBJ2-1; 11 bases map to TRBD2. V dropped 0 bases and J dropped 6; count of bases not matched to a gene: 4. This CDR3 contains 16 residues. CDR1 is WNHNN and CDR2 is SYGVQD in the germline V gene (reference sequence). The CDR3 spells CASSESGSGGANEQFF. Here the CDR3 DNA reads TGCGCCAGCAGTGAGTCAGGTAGCGGGGGGGCCAATGAGCAGTTCTTC.

Here the CDR3 reads CASSVSGQGNTEAFF. The CDR3 DNA sequence: TGTGCCAGCAGCGTATCGGGACAGGGGAACACTGAAGCTTTCTTT. This chain joins TRBV7-9 and TRBJ1-1; the match to TRBD1 covers 9 bases. Germline loops: CDR1 SEHNR, CDR2 FQNEAQ (reference sequence). V lost 5 bases and J lost 1; bases outside the gene matches: 5. CDR3 size: 15 residues.

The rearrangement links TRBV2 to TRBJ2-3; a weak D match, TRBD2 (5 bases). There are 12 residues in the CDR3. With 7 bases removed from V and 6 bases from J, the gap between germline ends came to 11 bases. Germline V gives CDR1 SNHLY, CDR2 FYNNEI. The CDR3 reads CASTPDSDTQYF. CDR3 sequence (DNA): TGTGCCAGCACTCCGGACTCCGATACGCAGTATTTT.

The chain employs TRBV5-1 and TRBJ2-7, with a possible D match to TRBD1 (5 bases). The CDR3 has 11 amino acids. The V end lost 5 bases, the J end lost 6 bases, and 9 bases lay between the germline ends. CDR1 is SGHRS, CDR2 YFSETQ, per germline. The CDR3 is CASRQEIEQYF. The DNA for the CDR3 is TGCGCCAGCAGACAGGAAATCGAGCAGTACTTC.

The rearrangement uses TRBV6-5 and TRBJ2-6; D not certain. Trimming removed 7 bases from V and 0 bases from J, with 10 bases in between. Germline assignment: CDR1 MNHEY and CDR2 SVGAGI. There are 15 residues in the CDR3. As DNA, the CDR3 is TGTGCCAGCAATCCGGTCGCCTCTGGGGCCAACGTCCTGACTTTC. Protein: CASNPVASGANVLTF.

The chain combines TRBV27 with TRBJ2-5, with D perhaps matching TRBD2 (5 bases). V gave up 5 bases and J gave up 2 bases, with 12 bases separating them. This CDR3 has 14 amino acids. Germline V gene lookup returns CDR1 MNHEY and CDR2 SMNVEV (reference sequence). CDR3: CASSPSSEQETQYF. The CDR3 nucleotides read TGTGCCAGCAGTCCAAGTAGCGAGCAAGAGACCCAGTACTTC.